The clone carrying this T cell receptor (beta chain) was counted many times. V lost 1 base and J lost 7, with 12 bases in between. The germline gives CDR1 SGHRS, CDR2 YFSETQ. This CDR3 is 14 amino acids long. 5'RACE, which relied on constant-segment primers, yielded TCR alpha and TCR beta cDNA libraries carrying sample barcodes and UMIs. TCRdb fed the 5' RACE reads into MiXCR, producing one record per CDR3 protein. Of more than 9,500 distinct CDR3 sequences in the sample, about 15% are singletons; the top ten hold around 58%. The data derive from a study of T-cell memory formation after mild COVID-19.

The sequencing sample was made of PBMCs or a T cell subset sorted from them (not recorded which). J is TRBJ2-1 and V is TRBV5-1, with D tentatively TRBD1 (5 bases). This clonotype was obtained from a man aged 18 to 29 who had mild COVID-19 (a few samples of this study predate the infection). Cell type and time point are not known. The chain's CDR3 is CASSLRQPVNEQFF. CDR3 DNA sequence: TGCGCCAGCAGCTTGCGACAGCCAGTTAATGAGCAGTTCTTC. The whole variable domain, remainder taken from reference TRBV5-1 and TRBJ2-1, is KAGVTQTPRYLIKTRGQQVTLSCSPISGHRSVSWYQQTPGQGLQFLFEYFSETQRNKGNFPGRFSGRQFSNSRSEMNVSTLELGDSALYLCASSLRQPVNEQFFGPGTRLTVL.